This T cell receptor beta chain originates from a study of T cell responses to AZD1222 COVID-19 vaccine. The assay was immunoSEQ multiplex PCR, and TCRdb's table has in-frame clones only and misses some. Here the sample spans roughly 120,000 clones, around nine tenths being singletons. Study observations and caveats: Unmutated variant regions reportedly attract nearly half of all spike-specific TCRs. Only five or six AZD1222 recipients were seropositive at baseline.

As concerns this clone: Its antigen is not known.

Pooled samples include second doses given at about 4 or 12 weeks. Germline V gives CDR1 SGHRS, CDR2 YFSETQ. The CDR3 spans 15 residues. The germline V and J ends were trimmed by 2 bases and 2 bases, with 12 bases remaining between them. The receptor comes from an adult who received the AZD1222 COVID-19 vaccine. Material: peripheral blood, obtained 28 days after the second AZD1222 dose. This sequence joins TRBV5-1 and TRBJ2-3; D might be TRBD1 (5 bases). The DNA of the CDR3 is TGCGCCAGCAGCTTTATCAGACAGCCCACAGATACGCAGTATTTT. It specifies CASSFIRQPTDTQYF.